Presented here are 16 T cell receptor beta chains from one specimen sequenced in a study of molecular identifiers for immune sequencing clone quantification. TCRdb independently ran MiXCR on the PCR reads; one entry per CDR3 protein. The sample has about 510,000 distinct CDR3 sequences, about a fifth seen once; the top ten hold 0.7% to 1%. The sequencing input was naive CD8+ T cells from blood, with Jurkat cell RNA spiked in. Noted subset: FACS-sorted CD8+CD4-CCR7+CD45RA+ naive T cells. These receptors originate from a human donor in good health. Some libraries in this study had Jurkat cell RNA spiked in.

This clonotype was seen more than once but under ten times. V is TRBV20-1 and J is TRBJ2-3, with D tentatively TRBD1 (5 bases). Germline CDR1 is DFQATT and CDR2 is SNEGSKA (reference sequence). With 3 bases removed from V and 0 bases from J, the gap between germline ends came to 22 bases. This CDR3 is 18 amino acids long. This CDR3 is CSASRFRVLTPSTDTQYF. In DNA, the CDR3 is TGCAGTGCTAGTCGGTTCAGGGTACTTACCCCTAGCACAGATACGCAGTATTTT.

CDR3 DNA sequence: TGTGCCAGCAGCTGGGGTGGGTCTAGCGGGCAAGAGACCCAGTACTTC. Amino acid sequence: CASSWGGSSGQETQYF. The chain joins TRBV2 to TRBJ2-5; 8 bases agree with TRBD2. The CDR3 spans 16 residues. The germline V gene has CDR1 SNHLY and CDR2 FYNNEI. The J segment lost 2 bases and the V segment lost 6 bases, leaving 11 bases of the junction unmatched.

The rearrangement links TRBV7-9 to TRBJ2-7; 7 bases agree with TRBD1. CDR1 and CDR2 from the germline V gene are SEHNR and FQNEAQ (reference sequence). After removal of 1 base from V and 6 bases from J, the junction contained 12 bases not matched to a gene. The CDR3 runs 16 residues. The CDR3 DNA follows: TGTGCCAGCAGCTTAGGGGGACAGTACATCCCAGGCGAGCAGTACTTC. It translates to CASSLGGQYIPGEQYF.

This clonotype was counted ten times or more. V is TRBV2 and J is TRBJ2-1; a possible D gene is TRBD2 (7 bases). The CDR3 has 15 amino acids. The V end lost 6 bases, the J end lost 3 bases, and 15 bases lay between the germline ends. CDR1 is SNHLY, CDR2 FYNNEI, per germline. The CDR3 DNA is TGTGCCAGCAGAGCGGGACAAATTCACTACAATGAGCAGTTCTTC. This encodes CASRAGQIHYNEQFF.

The sample holds many counts of this clonotype. CDR3 coding DNA: TGTGCCACCCTCGTAGGATCAACTAATGAAAAACTGTTTTTT. Its protein is CATLVGSTNEKLFF. The chain joins TRBV11-2 to TRBJ1-4; the D is unclear. The CDR3 contains 14 residues. CDR1 SGHAT and CDR2 FQNNGV come from the germline V gene. V gave up 10 bases and J gave up 0 bases, with 12 bases separating them.

Concerning this clonotype itself: A read error is possible here, since a much larger clone lies one base away. The chain combines TRBV5-1 with TRBJ2-2; perhaps TRBD2 as D (6 bases). V lost 0 bases and J 4 bases, leaving 13 bases between the germline ends. CDR3 length: 16 residues. Germline V gives CDR1 SGHRS, CDR2 YFSETQ. CDR3 amino acids: CASSLGDRGATGELFF. CDR3 in DNA: TGCGCCAGCAGCTTGGGTGACCGCGGGGCCACCGGGGAGCTGTTTTTT.

This clonotype was detected many times. V gene TRBV27 combines with J gene TRBJ1-3; D possibly corresponds to TRBD1 (5 bases). Germline assignment: CDR1 MNHEY and CDR2 SMNVEV (reference sequence). The CDR3 length is 15 residues. V was clipped by 5 bases and J by 1 base, with 12 bases between them. The CDR3 region is CASSRGPTSGNTIYF. CDR3 nucleotide sequence: TGTGCCAGCAGTAGGGGCCCCACTTCTGGAAACACCATATATTTT.

The table lists this clonotype with a few counts. The chain couples TRBV6-1 to TRBJ2-7, with a possible D match to TRBD2 (6 bases). The germline V gene encodes CDR1 MNHNS and CDR2 SASEGT. The CDR3 contains 14 residues. V lost 9 bases and J lost 1, with 16 bases in between. The DNA for the CDR3 is TGTGCCAGTACCCCCAGCGGACTATCCTACGAGCAGTACTTC. Translated, it gives CASTPSGLSYEQYF.

Concerning this clonotype: A much larger clone lies one base from this, so it may be a read error. V is TRBV13 and J is TRBJ2-5, with D tentatively TRBD1 or TRBD2 (5 bases each). The CDR3 loop spans 16 amino acids. The germline V gene encodes CDR1 PRHDT and CDR2 FYEKMQ (reference sequence). As DNA, the CDR3 is TGTGCCAGCAGCTCCCCAAGCCAGGGTACCCAGGAGGCCCAGTGCTTC. Encoded protein: CASSSPSQGTQEAQCF.

This chain links TRBV6-1 with TRBJ1-4; no clear D. Germline CDR1 and CDR2: MNHNS and SASEGT. The V gene lost 5 bases and the J gene lost 8 bases, with 18 bases spanning the gap. This CDR3 is built from 15 residues. The CDR3 is CASSPVGGPTEKLFF. The DNA for the CDR3 is TGTGCCAGCAGTCCAGTAGGAGGGCCGACCGAAAAACTGTTTTTT.

This clonotype has a handful of counts. This chain joins TRBV7-9 and TRBJ2-3; D is ambiguous. The V gene's germline CDR1 is SEHNR and CDR2 FQNEAQ (reference sequence). The CDR3 contains 16 residues. V was pared by 5 bases and J by 2 bases, with 17 bases between. CDR3 nucleotides: TGTGCCAGCAGCCCAACAGAGTCCCCTTTCACAGATACGCAGTATTTT. As protein: CASSPTESPFTDTQYF. Filled out from reference TRBV7-9 and TRBJ2-3, the complete variable domain reads DTGVSQNPRHKITKRGQNVTFRCDPISEHNRLYWYRQTLGQGPEFLTYFQNEAQLEKSRLLSDRFSAERPKGSFSTLEIQRTEQGDSAMYLCASSPTESPFTDTQYFGPGTRLTVL.

There are a few counts of this clonotype. The rearrangement joins TRBV12-3 or TRBV12-4 to TRBJ1-2; possible D gene TRBD1, 5 bases. The CDR3 is made up of 17 amino acids. Trimming shortened V by 1 base and J by 6 bases, and 21 bases separated the two germline ends. Here the CDR3 DNA reads TGTGCCAGCAGTTTAGTCTTGAGGGACGGACCTAGGAATGGCTACACCTTC. Its translation is CASSLVLRDGPRNGYTF.

CDR3 protein: CASSRGLAGSQETQYF. DNA of the CDR3: TGTGCCAGTAGTAGGGGACTAGCGGGGTCACAAGAGACCCAGTACTTC. This chain uses TRBV19 with TRBJ2-5; 13 bases line up with TRBD2. The ends lost 4 bases at V and 2 bases at J; junction bases unmatched: 4. CDR3 size: 16 residues. Germline V gives CDR1 LNHDA, CDR2 SQIVND (reference sequence).

This clonotype was observed at least ten times. The chain carries TRBV6-1 and TRBJ1-2, with D unclear. Germline CDR1 reads MNHNS; CDR2 reads SASEGT. The CDR3 length is 15 residues. V was trimmed by 1 base and J by 4 bases, leaving 13 bases between them. The CDR3 loop is CASSEVGSPTYGYTF. CDR3 bases: TGTGCCAGCAGTGAAGTTGGCAGTCCTACCTATGGCTACACCTTC.

For this clonotype: Possible read error: a much larger clone is one base away. This rearrangement joins TRBV13 to TRBJ1-6, with unresolved D. The CDR3 runs 15 residues. In germline, CDR1 is PRHDT, CDR2 FYEKMQ (reference sequence). This chain's CDR3 is CAGSSTPRGNSPLHF. As DNA, the CDR3 is TGTGCCGGCAGTTCAACCCCGCGCGGCAATTCACCCCTCCACTTT.

At least ten counts were recorded for this clonotype. This chain uses TRBV9 with TRBJ2-3, with D possibly being TRBD1 or TRBD2 (5 bases each). Germline loops: CDR1 SGDLS, CDR2 YYNGEE. The germline V and J ends were trimmed by 0 bases and 5 bases, with 13 bases remaining between them. CDR3 length: 15 residues. Here the CDR3 reads CASSVARGLRDTQYF. CDR3 nucleotide sequence: TGTGCCAGCAGCGTAGCTCGGGGCTTGCGAGATACGCAGTATTTT.